The rows below give T cell receptor beta chains drawn from one sample of a study of T cells in Graves' hyperthyroidism and ophthalmopathy. TCRdb passed the multiplex PCR reads through MiXCR, listing each CDR3 protein once. This sample has 750,000 to 900,000 distinct CDR3 sequences, with approximately 40% found just once. Sequenced sample: blood. These receptors came from a man in his late teens or twenties with Graves' hyperthyroidism. Both conserved end residues are part of each CDR3. D genes are given only for firm matches. Rows give clone size only sometimes, using once, few, many, or a class for an expanded clone.

cdr3_nt: TGTGCCAGCAGCCAGCTCGCCCTGAATAATGAAAAACTGTTTTTT
cdr3_aa: CASSQLALNNEKLFF
clone_size: .
d_call: .
j_call: TRBJ1-4
v_call: TRBV2

cdr3_nt: TGTGCCAGCAGCCCGAGTATCTCTGGGGCCAACGTCCTGACTTTC
cdr3_aa: CASSPSISGANVLTF
clone_size: .
d_call: .
j_call: TRBJ2-6
v_call: TRBV7-2

cdr3_nt: TGTGCCATCAGATTGGACATTGGGCAGCCCCAGCATTTT
cdr3_aa: CAIRLDIGQPQHF
clone_size: .
d_call: .
j_call: TRBJ1-5
v_call: TRBV10-3

cdr3_nt: TGCGCCAGCAGCCAAGAGAGCTTGGGTGACGCTGAAGCTTTCTTT
cdr3_aa: CASSQESLGDAEAFF
clone_size: few
d_call: .
j_call: TRBJ1-1
v_call: TRBV4-1

cdr3_nt: TGTGCCAGCAGCCAAGGGGGGCCTTGGGGCAATCAGCCCCAGCATTTT
cdr3_aa: CASSQGGPWGNQPQHF
clone_size: .
d_call: .
j_call: TRBJ1-5
v_call: TRBV2

cdr3_nt: TGCGCCAGCAGCCCAGGGATCCAAGAGGCCCAGTACTTC
cdr3_aa: CASSPGIQEAQYF
clone_size: .
d_call: .
j_call: TRBJ2-5
v_call: TRBV7-3

cdr3_nt: TGTGCTAGAGAAGGGCAAGACTATGGCTACACCTTC
cdr3_aa: CAREGQDYGYTF
clone_size: .
d_call: .
j_call: TRBJ1-2
v_call: TRBV10-3

cdr3_nt: TGCAGTGCTAGAGAGGACGCCCACACTGAAGCTTTCTTT
cdr3_aa: CSAREDAHTEAFF
clone_size: .
d_call: .
j_call: TRBJ1-1
v_call: TRBV20-1

cdr3_nt: TGTGCCAGCAGATCAGGAGGGATGGGTGAGACCCAGTACTTC
cdr3_aa: CASRSGGMGETQYF
clone_size: .
d_call: .
j_call: TRBJ2-5
v_call: TRBV12-3/TRBV12-4

cdr3_nt: TGTGCCACCAGTGATCCACGTCGACAGGGGAGAGACGAGCAGTACTTC
cdr3_aa: CATSDPRRQGRDEQYF
clone_size: many
d_call: TRBD1
j_call: TRBJ2-7
v_call: TRBV24-1

cdr3_nt: TGTGCCAGCCGTGGCGCTGAAGCTTTCTTT
cdr3_aa: CASRGAEAFF
clone_size: many
d_call: .
j_call: TRBJ1-1
v_call: TRBV2

cdr3_nt: TGCGCCAGCAGCTTGGGTGGAAACGCCATATATTTT
cdr3_aa: CASSLGGNAIYF
clone_size: .
d_call: .
j_call: TRBJ1-3
v_call: TRBV5-1

cdr3_nt: TGTGCCAGCAGCTTAGCGCTCAAACTCGGGGAGACCCAGTACTTC
cdr3_aa: CASSLALKLGETQYF
clone_size: few
d_call: .
j_call: TRBJ2-5
v_call: TRBV7-6

cdr3_nt: TGTGCCAGCACGTCCACAGTGAACACTGAAGCTTTCTTT
cdr3_aa: CASTSTVNTEAFF
clone_size: many
d_call: .
j_call: TRBJ1-1
v_call: TRBV7-6

cdr3_nt: TGTGCCACCAGCAGCTTGGCACCGACAAGCTACGAGCAGTACTTC
cdr3_aa: CATSSLAPTSYEQYF
clone_size: .
d_call: .
j_call: TRBJ2-7
v_call: TRBV15

cdr3_nt: TGTGCCAGCAGTTTAGCGGGGCTCACCTACGAGCAGTACTTC
cdr3_aa: CASSLAGLTYEQYF
clone_size: many
d_call: .
j_call: TRBJ2-7
v_call: TRBV12-3/TRBV12-4

cdr3_nt: TGTGCCACCAGCAGAGAGTTGGACTTC
cdr3_aa: CATSRELDF
clone_size: .
d_call: .
j_call: TRBJ2-7
v_call: TRBV15

cdr3_nt: TGCGCCAGCAGCTTGGGAAGGGATCCCCCCGGGGAGCTGTTTTTT
cdr3_aa: CASSLGRDPPGELFF
clone_size: once
d_call: .
j_call: TRBJ2-2
v_call: TRBV5-1

cdr3_nt: TGCGCCAGCAGCCATCAGGGGGCCAACGTCCTGACTTTC
cdr3_aa: CASSHQGANVLTF
clone_size: .
d_call: .
j_call: TRBJ2-6
v_call: TRBV4-1

cdr3_nt: TGTGCCACCAGTGCTAGATCTGGGGCCAACGTCCTGACTTTC
cdr3_aa: CATSARSGANVLTF
clone_size: .
d_call: .
j_call: TRBJ2-6
v_call: TRBV24-1

cdr3_nt: TGTGCCAGTGAGGCGAGTTCGAACACTGAAGCTTTCTTT
cdr3_aa: CASEASSNTEAFF
clone_size: many
d_call: .
j_call: TRBJ1-1
v_call: TRBV7-9

cdr3_nt: TGTGCCACCGAAAGGGACGGGAATGAAAAACTGTTTTTT
cdr3_aa: CATERDGNEKLFF
clone_size: .
d_call: .
j_call: TRBJ1-4
v_call: TRBV10-3

cdr3_nt: TGCAGCGTTAGGACAGGGTCTGAGGGGACCGGGGAGCTGTTTTTT
cdr3_aa: CSVRTGSEGTGELFF
clone_size: .
d_call: TRBD1
j_call: TRBJ2-2
v_call: TRBV29-1

cdr3_nt: TGTGCCAGCAGTGATAACAGGGCGGCGAACACCGGGGAGCTGTTTTTT
cdr3_aa: CASSDNRAANTGELFF
clone_size: .
d_call: .
j_call: TRBJ2-2
v_call: TRBV6-1

cdr3_nt: TGTGCCAGCAGCGCGGGACCAGGTGACACCATATATTTT
cdr3_aa: CASSAGPGDTIYF
clone_size: .
d_call: .
j_call: TRBJ1-3
v_call: TRBV11-2

cdr3_nt: TGTGCCAGTAGTATGGGCGGGACCCAAGAGACCCAGTACTTC
cdr3_aa: CASSMGGTQETQYF
clone_size: many
d_call: .
j_call: TRBJ2-5
v_call: TRBV19

cdr3_nt: TGTGCCAGCAGCCACCGGAGAGAGACCCAGTACTTC
cdr3_aa: CASSHRRETQYF
clone_size: once
d_call: .
j_call: TRBJ2-5
v_call: TRBV7-6

cdr3_nt: TGTGCCAGCAGCTTAGGACAGGGACGGACCCAGTACTTC
cdr3_aa: CASSLGQGRTQYF
clone_size: many
d_call: TRBD1
j_call: TRBJ2-5
v_call: TRBV7-2

cdr3_nt: TGTGCCAGCAGCTTAGGGCTACCCTCCAAGTACTTC
cdr3_aa: CASSLGLPSKYF
clone_size: many
d_call: .
j_call: TRBJ2-7
v_call: TRBV7-2

cdr3_nt: TGCGCCAGCAGCCTATCCGGGACCACGGGCGGGGAGCTGTTTTTT
cdr3_aa: CASSLSGTTGGELFF
clone_size: .
d_call: .
j_call: TRBJ2-2
v_call: TRBV5-1

cdr3_nt: TGCGCCAGCAGCCAAGATAAGAAAAGCAATTCACCCCTCCACTTT
cdr3_aa: CASSQDKKSNSPLHF
clone_size: few
d_call: .
j_call: TRBJ1-6
v_call: TRBV4-3

cdr3_nt: TGTGCCAGCAGCTCGCCAGGGAGTGTAGCCGGAGAGCAGTACTTC
cdr3_aa: CASSSPGSVAGEQYF
clone_size: .
d_call: .
j_call: TRBJ2-7
v_call: TRBV13

cdr3_nt: TGTGCCAGCAGTCAAAGGGGGGGGCTGGAAGAAAAACTGTTTTTT
cdr3_aa: CASSQRGGLEEKLFF
clone_size: many
d_call: .
j_call: TRBJ1-4
v_call: TRBV2

cdr3_nt: TGTGCCAGCACCTCTGTCACGGGAGAAGCTCTGACCCAGTACTTC
cdr3_aa: CASTSVTGEALTQYF
clone_size: few
d_call: .
j_call: TRBJ2-5
v_call: TRBV12-3/TRBV12-4

cdr3_nt: TGTGCCACCAGCAGAGAATGGAGCAATGAGCAGTTCTTC
cdr3_aa: CATSREWSNEQFF
clone_size: few
d_call: .
j_call: TRBJ2-1
v_call: TRBV15

cdr3_nt: TGTGCCACCAGCAGATCCTCCGGGACAGGGAATGAAAAACTGTTTTTT
cdr3_aa: CATSRSSGTGNEKLFF
clone_size: many
d_call: TRBD1
j_call: TRBJ1-4
v_call: TRBV15

cdr3_nt: TGCGCCAGCAGCCAAGTACCTAGCGGGTCCTACGAGCAGTACTTC
cdr3_aa: CASSQVPSGSYEQYF
clone_size: few
d_call: TRBD2
j_call: TRBJ2-7
v_call: TRBV7-2

cdr3_nt: TGTGCCATCAGTTCCTGGGACACTGAAGCTTTCTTT
cdr3_aa: CAISSWDTEAFF
clone_size: many
d_call: .
j_call: TRBJ1-1
v_call: TRBV10-3

cdr3_nt: TGTGCCAGCAGTAACGGACAGTCGCTCAAGGAGCGGTACTTC
cdr3_aa: CASSNGQSLKERYF
clone_size: .
d_call: .
j_call: TRBJ2-7
v_call: TRBV10-3

cdr3_nt: TGTGCCAGCAGCTGGGACAGAAACTACGAGCAGTACTTC
cdr3_aa: CASSWDRNYEQYF
clone_size: few
d_call: TRBD1
j_call: TRBJ2-7
v_call: TRBV7-2

cdr3_nt: TGTGCCACCAGCAGAGAACGGACTATAACCGGGGAGCTGTTTTTT
cdr3_aa: CATSRERTITGELFF
clone_size: .
d_call: .
j_call: TRBJ2-2
v_call: TRBV15

cdr3_nt: TGCGCCAGCAGACACCAAGAGGACAGGGGCGATCAGCCCCAGCATTTT
cdr3_aa: CASRHQEDRGDQPQHF
clone_size: .
d_call: TRBD1
j_call: TRBJ1-5
v_call: TRBV7-2

cdr3_nt: TGTGCCAGCACCTGGGGGACAGGGTTTAGTTCACCCCTCCACTTT
cdr3_aa: CASTWGTGFSSPLHF
clone_size: .
d_call: TRBD1
j_call: TRBJ1-6
v_call: TRBV10-3

cdr3_nt: TGCAGTGCTCGGGAAGGCGGAATCTCCTACGAGCAGTACTTC
cdr3_aa: CSAREGGISYEQYF
clone_size: .
d_call: .
j_call: TRBJ2-7
v_call: TRBV20-1

cdr3_nt: TGTGCCGGCAGGTTAGGAGATGAAGCTTTCTTT
cdr3_aa: CAGRLGDEAFF
clone_size: .
d_call: .
j_call: TRBJ1-1
v_call: TRBV7-9

cdr3_nt: TGCAGTGCTACTCCCGACAGTATTGACACCGGGGAGCTGTTTTTT
cdr3_aa: CSATPDSIDTGELFF
clone_size: .
d_call: .
j_call: TRBJ2-2
v_call: TRBV20-1

cdr3_nt: TGTGCCACCAGCAGAGGCAGGGATCAGCCCCAGCATTTT
cdr3_aa: CATSRGRDQPQHF
clone_size: many
d_call: .
j_call: TRBJ1-5
v_call: TRBV15

cdr3_nt: TGCGCCAGCAGCTTGTCGGGGAGAAACTATGGCTACACCTTC
cdr3_aa: CASSLSGRNYGYTF
clone_size: .
d_call: .
j_call: TRBJ1-2
v_call: TRBV5-1

cdr3_nt: TGTGCCAGCAGGCCGGCCGGGCGGATGGTTAGTGACTATGGCTACACCTTC
cdr3_aa: CASRPAGRMVSDYGYTF
clone_size: few
d_call: .
j_call: TRBJ1-2
v_call: TRBV7-2

cdr3_nt: TGTGCCAGCAGCGTGGGGACAGGGGGGCAGCAGCCCCAGCATTTT
cdr3_aa: CASSVGTGGQQPQHF
clone_size: .
d_call: TRBD1
j_call: TRBJ1-5
v_call: TRBV7-3

cdr3_nt: TGTGCTAGCTTGTCAGGCCTTAATGGCTACACCTTC
cdr3_aa: CASLSGLNGYTF
clone_size: .
d_call: .
j_call: TRBJ1-2
v_call: TRBV25-1

cdr3_nt: TGCGCCAGCAGCTTGGCCGGGGACAGCTATGCCTACGAGCAGTACTTC
cdr3_aa: CASSLAGDSYAYEQYF
clone_size: .
d_call: TRBD1
j_call: TRBJ2-7
v_call: TRBV5-1

cdr3_nt: TGTGTCAGCAGCGTAGGATCGGGGGCAGGGCTTACTGAAGCTTTCTTT
cdr3_aa: CVSSVGSGAGLTEAFF
clone_size: once
d_call: .
j_call: TRBJ1-1
v_call: TRBV9

cdr3_nt: TGTGCCATCAGTGAGCTACAGGGGGCATTTGGCTACACCTTC
cdr3_aa: CAISELQGAFGYTF
clone_size: .
d_call: TRBD1
j_call: TRBJ1-2
v_call: TRBV10-3

cdr3_nt: TGTGCCATCAGTGCGACTAGCGCCCAAGAGACCCAGTACTTC
cdr3_aa: CAISATSAQETQYF
clone_size: .
d_call: TRBD2
j_call: TRBJ2-5
v_call: TRBV10-3

cdr3_nt: TGCAGCGTTGTGGGAGCGGGAGGGACCCAGTACTTC
cdr3_aa: CSVVGAGGTQYF
clone_size: .
d_call: TRBD2
j_call: TRBJ2-5
v_call: TRBV29-1

cdr3_nt: TGTGCCAGCTCTACCGGGGGGGTCGGGGAGCTGTTTTTT
cdr3_aa: CASSTGGVGELFF
clone_size: .
d_call: TRBD2
j_call: TRBJ2-2
v_call: TRBV2